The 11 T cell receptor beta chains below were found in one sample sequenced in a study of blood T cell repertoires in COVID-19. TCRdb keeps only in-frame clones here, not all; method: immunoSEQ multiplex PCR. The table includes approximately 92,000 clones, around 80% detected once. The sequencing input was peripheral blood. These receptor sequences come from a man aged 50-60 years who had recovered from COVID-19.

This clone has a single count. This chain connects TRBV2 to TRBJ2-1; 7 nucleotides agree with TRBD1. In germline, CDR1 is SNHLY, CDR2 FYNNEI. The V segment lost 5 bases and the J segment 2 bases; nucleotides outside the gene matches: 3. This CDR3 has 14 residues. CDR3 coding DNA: TGTGCCAGCAGTCGACAGGGCCCCTACAATGAGCAGTTCTTC. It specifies CASSRQGPYNEQFF. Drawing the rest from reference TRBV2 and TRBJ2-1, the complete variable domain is EPEVTQTPSHQVTQMGQEVILRCVPISNHLYFYWYRQILGQKVEFLVSFYNNEISEKSEIFDDQFSVERPDGSNFTLKIRSTKLEDSAMYFCASSRQGPYNEQFFGPGTRLTVL.

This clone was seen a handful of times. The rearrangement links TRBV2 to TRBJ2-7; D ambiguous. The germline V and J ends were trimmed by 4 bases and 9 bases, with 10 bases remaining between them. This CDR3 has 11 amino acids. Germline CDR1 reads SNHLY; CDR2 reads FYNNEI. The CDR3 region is CASSVQIWQYF. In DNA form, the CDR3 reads TGTGCCAGCAGTGTACAGATCTGGCAGTACTTC.

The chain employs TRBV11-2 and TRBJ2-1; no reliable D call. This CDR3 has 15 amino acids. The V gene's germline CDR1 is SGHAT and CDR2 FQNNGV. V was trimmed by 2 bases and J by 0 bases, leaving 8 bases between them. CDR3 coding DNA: TGTGCCAGCAGCTTATCGATGAGCTCCTACAATGAGCAGTTCTTC. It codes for CASSLSMSSYNEQFF.

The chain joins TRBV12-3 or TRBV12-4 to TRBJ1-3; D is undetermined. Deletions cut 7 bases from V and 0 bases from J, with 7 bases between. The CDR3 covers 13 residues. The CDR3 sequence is CASIPRSGNTIYF. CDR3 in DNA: TGTGCCAGCATCCCGCGCTCTGGAAACACCATATATTTT.

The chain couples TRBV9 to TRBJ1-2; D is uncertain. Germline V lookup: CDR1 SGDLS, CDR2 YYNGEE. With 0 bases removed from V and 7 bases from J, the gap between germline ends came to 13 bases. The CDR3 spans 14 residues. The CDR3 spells CASSVAYGEGGYTF. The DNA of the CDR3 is TGTGCCAGCAGCGTAGCTTACGGGGAGGGTGGCTACACCTTC.

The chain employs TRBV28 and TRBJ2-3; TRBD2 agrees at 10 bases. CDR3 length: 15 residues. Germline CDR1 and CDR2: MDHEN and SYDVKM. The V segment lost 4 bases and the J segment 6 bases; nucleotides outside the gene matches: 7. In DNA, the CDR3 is TGTGCCAGCAGTTCCATAGCGGGGGGACGGGATACGCAGTATTTT. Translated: CASSSIAGGRDTQYF.

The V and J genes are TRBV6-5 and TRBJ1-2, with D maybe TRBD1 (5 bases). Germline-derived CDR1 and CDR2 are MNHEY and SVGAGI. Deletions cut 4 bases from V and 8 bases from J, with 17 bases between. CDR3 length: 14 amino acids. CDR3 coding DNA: TGTGCCAGCAGTTCCAGGGAAGGATCTAGAGGCTACACCTTC. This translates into CASSSREGSRGYTF.

The CDR3 sequence is CATTDDRANVLTF. The CDR3 DNA sequence: TGTGCCACCACTGATGACAGGGCCAACGTCCTGACTTTC. J is TRBJ2-6 and V is TRBV12-3 or TRBV12-4, with unresolved D. With 10 bases removed from V and 5 bases from J, the gap between germline ends came to 12 bases. This CDR3 spans 13 amino acids.

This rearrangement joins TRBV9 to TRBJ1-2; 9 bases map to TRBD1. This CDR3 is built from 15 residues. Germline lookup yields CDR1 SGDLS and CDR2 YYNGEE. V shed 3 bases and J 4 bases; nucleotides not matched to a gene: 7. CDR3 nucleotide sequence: TGTGCCAGCAGCGAGGGACAGGGTTTACTCTATGGCTACACCTTC. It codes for CASSEGQGLLYGYTF.

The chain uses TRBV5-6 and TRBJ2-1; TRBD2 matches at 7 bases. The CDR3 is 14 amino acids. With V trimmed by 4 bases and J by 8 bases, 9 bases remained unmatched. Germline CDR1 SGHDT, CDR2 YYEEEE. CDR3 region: CASSGSGRGDEQFF. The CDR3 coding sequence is TGTGCCAGCAGCGGTAGCGGGCGGGGCGATGAGCAGTTCTTC.

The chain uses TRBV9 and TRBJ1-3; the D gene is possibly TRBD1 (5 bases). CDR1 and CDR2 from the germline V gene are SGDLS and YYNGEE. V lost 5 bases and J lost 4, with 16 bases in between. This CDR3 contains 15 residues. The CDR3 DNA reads TGTGCCAGCAGTGAGGTGGGGACTAGAGGAAACACCATATATTTT. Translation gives CASSEVGTRGNTIYF.